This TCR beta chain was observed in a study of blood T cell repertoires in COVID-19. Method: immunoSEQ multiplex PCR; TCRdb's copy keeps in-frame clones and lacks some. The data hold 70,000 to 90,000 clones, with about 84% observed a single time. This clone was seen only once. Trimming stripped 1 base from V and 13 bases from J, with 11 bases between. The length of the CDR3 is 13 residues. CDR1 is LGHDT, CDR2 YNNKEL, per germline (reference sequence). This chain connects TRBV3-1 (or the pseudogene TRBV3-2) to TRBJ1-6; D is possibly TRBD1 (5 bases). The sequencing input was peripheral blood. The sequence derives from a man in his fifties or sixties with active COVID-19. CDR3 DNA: TGTGCCAGCAGCCAAGCAGGGAGGGACCCCCTCCACTTT. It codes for CASSQAGRDPLHF.